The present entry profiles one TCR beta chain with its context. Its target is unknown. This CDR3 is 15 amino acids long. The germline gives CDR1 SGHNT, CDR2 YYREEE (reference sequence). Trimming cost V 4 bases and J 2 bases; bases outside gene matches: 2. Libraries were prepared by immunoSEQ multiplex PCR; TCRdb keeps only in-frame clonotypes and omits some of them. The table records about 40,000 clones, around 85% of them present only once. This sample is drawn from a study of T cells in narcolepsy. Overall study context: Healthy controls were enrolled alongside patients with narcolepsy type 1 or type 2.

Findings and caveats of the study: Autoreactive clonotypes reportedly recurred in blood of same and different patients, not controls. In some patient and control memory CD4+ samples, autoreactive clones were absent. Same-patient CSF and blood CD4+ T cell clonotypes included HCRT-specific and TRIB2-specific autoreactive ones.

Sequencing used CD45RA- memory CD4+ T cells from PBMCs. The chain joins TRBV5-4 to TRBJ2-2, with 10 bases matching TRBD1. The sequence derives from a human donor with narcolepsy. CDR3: CASSPTGGNTGELFF. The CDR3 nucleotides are TGTGCCAGCAGCCCGACAGGGGGCAACACCGGGGAGCTGTTTTTT.